Sequencing of this TCR beta chain was carried out in a study of control samples from healthy donors and cancer patients. Trimming removed 4 bases from V and 1 base from J, with 8 bases in between. Germline V lookup: CDR1 PRHDT, CDR2 FYEKMQ (reference sequence). This CDR3 is built from 14 residues. This table comes from immunoSEQ multiplex PCR, and its TCRdb copy is limited to in-frame clones, with some not included. The table shows under 85,000 clones, with about four fifths occurring only once. This clone was recorded only once. Sequencing was performed on PBMCs. The clonotype originates from a woman between 45 and 65 years old with lung cancer. V usage is TRBV13 and J usage is TRBJ1-5, with no clear D. The CDR3: CASSSRLSNQPQHF. CDR3 sequence (DNA): TGTGCCAGCAGCTCCCGTTTAAGCAATCAGCCCCAGCATTTT.